The rows below give T cell receptor beta chains drawn from one sample of a study of blood T cell repertoires in COVID-19. Profiled with immunoSEQ multiplex PCR; TCRdb holds only in-frame clones, not every one. The sample has roughly 100,000 clones, roughly 88% seen once. Input material: peripheral blood. The receptors originated from a human donor in a cohort sampled during active COVID-19. The CDR3 runs from the conserved cysteine through the conserved F or W. A D gene is named only where the DNA matches it firmly. Some rows mark clone size as missing; the rest say once, few, many or name a class of expanded clone.

size: few
D: TRBD2
V: TRBV3-1/TRBV3-2
J: TRBJ2-1
CDR3: CASSRLVAGGIGNEQFF
DNA: TGTGCCAGCAGTCGCCTCGTAGCGGGAGGGATAGGCAATGAGCAGTTCTTC

size: NA
D: NA
V: TRBV9
J: TRBJ1-3
CDR3: CASSVGHRGENTIYF
DNA: TGTGCCAGCAGCGTAGGTCATAGGGGCGAAAACACCATATATTTT

size: NA
D: NA
V: TRBV28
J: TRBJ1-2
CDR3: CASSLGGKDGYTF
DNA: TGTGCCAGCAGTTTGGGGGGGAAAGACGGCTACACCTTC

size: NA
D: TRBD2
V: TRBV27
J: TRBJ2-5
CDR3: CASSRLAAQETQYF
DNA: TGTGCCAGCAGTAGGCTAGCGGCTCAAGAGACCCAGTACTTC

size: NA
D: TRBD2
V: TRBV7-2
J: TRBJ2-1
CDR3: CASSLAGTSGRTSYNEQFF
DNA: TGTGCCAGCAGCTTAGCAGGGACTAGCGGGAGAACCTCCTACAATGAGCAGTTCTTC

size: NA
D: NA
V: TRBV11-2
J: TRBJ2-7
CDR3: CASRVPGGGTLEYEQYF
DNA: TGTGCCAGCAGGGTCCCTGGGGGGGGCACATTGGAATACGAGCAGTACTTC

size: NA
D: TRBD1
V: TRBV13
J: TRBJ1-1
CDR3: CASSPPGQGPDTEAFF
DNA: TGTGCCAGCAGCCCCCCGGGACAGGGGCCCGACACTGAAGCTTTCTTT

size: NA
D: NA
V: TRBV15
J: TRBJ2-6
CDR3: CATSRGAVSGANVLTF
DNA: TGTGCCACCAGCAGAGGAGCTGTCTCTGGGGCCAACGTCCTGACTTTC

size: NA
D: NA
V: TRBV29-1
J: TRBJ2-3
CDR3: CSVEGPGGKTDTQYF
DNA: TGCAGCGTTGAAGGGCCTGGGGGGAAAACAGATACGCAGTATTTT

size: NA
D: TRBD1
V: TRBV5-6
J: TRBJ2-7
CDR3: CASSPKGGTTYEQYF
DNA: TGTGCCAGCAGCCCGAAAGGGGGCACTACCTACGAGCAGTACTTC

size: NA
D: TRBD1
V: TRBV4-1
J: TRBJ1-1
CDR3: CASSQLSTGITEAFF
DNA: TGCGCCAGCAGCCAGCTCTCGACAGGGATCACTGAAGCTTTCTTT

size: NA
D: NA
V: TRBV5-8
J: TRBJ2-7
CDR3: CASSPGSYEAYEQYF
DNA: TGTGCCAGCAGCCCGGGATCTTACGAGGCCTACGAGCAGTACTTC

size: few
D: TRBD2
V: TRBV11-2
J: TRBJ2-2
CDR3: CASSQGTITGELFF
DNA: TGTGCCAGCAGCCAAGGGACTATCACCGGGGAGCTGTTTTTT

size: NA
D: TRBD2
V: TRBV5-1
J: TRBJ2-1
CDR3: CASSPPGLAAYNEQFF
DNA: TGCGCCAGCAGCCCCCCGGGACTAGCGGCTTACAATGAGCAGTTCTTC

size: NA
D: TRBD1
V: TRBV4-3
J: TRBJ2-1
CDR3: CASSQATGVGEQFF
DNA: TGCGCCAGCAGCCAGGCGACAGGGGTGGGTGAGCAGTTCTTC

size: NA
D: TRBD2
V: TRBV7-3
J: TRBJ2-1
CDR3: CASSHGLADYNEQFF
DNA: TGTGCCAGCAGCCACGGACTAGCGGACTACAATGAGCAGTTCTTC

size: NA
D: TRBD1
V: TRBV18
J: TRBJ2-2
CDR3: CASSSIQGRHTGELFF
DNA: TGTGCCAGCTCATCGATACAGGGGCGGCACACCGGGGAGCTGTTTTTT

size: NA
D: NA
V: TRBV19
J: TRBJ1-3
CDR3: CATSAGNTIYF
DNA: TGTGCCACCTCAGCTGGAAACACCATATATTTT

size: NA
D: TRBD2
V: TRBV19
J: TRBJ2-5
CDR3: CASSPQTSVQETQYF
DNA: TGTGCCAGTAGCCCACAGACTAGCGTTCAAGAGACCCAGTACTTC

size: many
D: TRBD1
V: TRBV7-9
J: TRBJ1-4
CDR3: CASSLRDRAEKLFF
DNA: TGTGCCAGCAGCCTAAGGGACAGGGCGGAAAAACTGTTTTTT

size: NA
D: NA
V: TRBV13
J: TRBJ1-3
CDR3: CASSLGSADSGNTIYF
DNA: TGTGCCAGCAGCTTAGGCTCAGCGGACTCTGGAAACACCATATATTTT

size: NA
D: TRBD1
V: TRBV30
J: TRBJ1-2
CDR3: CAWSVQGSYGYTF
DNA: TGTGCCTGGAGTGTACAGGGGAGCTATGGCTACACCTTC

size: NA
D: TRBD2
V: TRBV4-3
J: TRBJ2-1
CDR3: CASSQEGAGAPNEQFF
DNA: TGCGCCAGCAGCCAAGAGGGCGCGGGAGCCCCCAATGAGCAGTTCTTC

size: NA
D: TRBD1
V: TRBV29-1
J: TRBJ2-7
CDR3: CSVTGQDFLYEQYF
DNA: TGCAGCGTTACGGGACAGGACTTTTTATATGAGCAGTACTTC

size: NA
D: TRBD1
V: TRBV5-8
J: TRBJ2-7
CDR3: CASSWGDAGGAYEQYF
DNA: TGTGCCAGCAGCTGGGGGGATGCAGGGGGCGCGTACGAGCAGTACTTC

size: NA
D: TRBD1
V: TRBV12-5
J: TRBJ2-5
CDR3: CASGLGQGRWETQYF
DNA: TGTGCTAGTGGTTTGGGACAGGGTAGATGGGAGACCCAGTACTTC

size: NA
D: NA
V: TRBV6-2/TRBV6-3
J: TRBJ2-7
CDR3: CASSYLRTYEQYF
DNA: TGTGCCAGCAGTTACTTGAGGACCTACGAGCAGTACTTC

size: NA
D: NA
V: TRBV5-1
J: TRBJ1-1
CDR3: CASSWGDGNTEAFF
DNA: TGCGCCAGCAGCTGGGGGGACGGCAACACTGAAGCTTTCTTT

size: NA
D: NA
V: TRBV7-2
J: TRBJ1-5
CDR3: CASSFLTDQPQHF
DNA: TGTGCCAGCAGCTTTTTGACTGACCAGCCCCAGCATTTT

size: NA
D: TRBD2
V: TRBV15
J: TRBJ2-7
CDR3: CATSIGTSGRGGYEQYF
DNA: TGTGCCACCAGCATCGGGACTAGCGGGAGAGGGGGCTACGAGCAGTACTTC

size: few
D: TRBD1
V: TRBV27
J: TRBJ1-2
CDR3: CASKAGTATNYGYTF
DNA: TGTGCCAGCAAAGCCGGGACAGCGACTAACTATGGCTACACCTTC

size: NA
D: NA
V: TRBV30
J: TRBJ2-1
CDR3: CASGGGSLLNEQFF
DNA: TGTGCCTCCGGGGGTGGGAGTCTACTAAATGAGCAGTTCTTC

size: NA
D: NA
V: TRBV5-4
J: TRBJ2-5
CDR3: CASSSVKGQETQYF
DNA: TGTGCCAGCAGCTCTGTCAAGGGGCAAGAGACCCAGTACTTC

size: NA
D: TRBD1
V: TRBV2
J: TRBJ1-5
CDR3: CASSSGQGRIQHF
DNA: TGTGCCAGCAGCTCGGGACAGGGTCGTATCCAGCATTTT

size: NA
D: NA
V: TRBV7-8
J: TRBJ2-5
CDR3: CASSLGPQLFFQETQYF
DNA: TGTGCCAGCAGCTTAGGCCCACAGCTCTTTTTCCAAGAGACCCAGTACTTC

size: NA
D: TRBD2
V: TRBV5-1
J: TRBJ2-3
CDR3: CASSPRTLAGGTDTQYF
DNA: TGCGCCAGCAGCCCCCGTACACTAGCGGGGGGCACAGATACGCAGTATTTT

size: NA
D: NA
V: TRBV28
J: TRBJ2-1
CDR3: CASSRGGFSSYNEQFF
DNA: TGTGCCAGCAGCAGGGGCGGGTTCAGCTCCTACAATGAGCAGTTCTTC

size: NA
D: NA
V: TRBV6-6
J: TRBJ1-1
CDR3: CASTRVMNTEAFF
DNA: TGTGCCAGCACGAGGGTCATGAACACTGAAGCTTTCTTT

size: NA
D: TRBD2
V: TRBV5-1
J: TRBJ2-1
CDR3: CASSLRMGLADNEQFF
DNA: TGCGCCAGCAGCTTGAGGATGGGACTAGCGGACAATGAGCAGTTCTTC

size: NA
D: NA
V: TRBV7-9
J: TRBJ2-5
CDR3: CASSLSAETQYF
DNA: TGTGCCAGCAGCTTAAGCGCCGAGACCCAGTACTTC

size: once
D: NA
V: TRBV18
J: TRBJ2-7
CDR3: CASSPNRGGQSEQYF
DNA: TGTGCCAGCTCACCTAACAGGGGGGGTCAGTCCGAGCAGTACTTC

size: NA
D: NA
V: TRBV28
J: TRBJ2-3
CDR3: CASSPPPAPGTQYF
DNA: TGTGCCAGCAGTCCCCCTCCGGCCCCGGGTACGCAGTATTTT